A single T cell receptor beta chain is shown here with its context. The CDR3 length is 14 residues. Trimming stripped 2 bases from V and 0 bases from J, with 7 bases between. The V gene's germline CDR1 is MNHEY and CDR2 SVGEGT. This sample was included in a study of blood T cell repertoires in COVID-19. Background on the study: Whether acute or convalescent, the COVID-19 samples came from the United States, Italy and Spain. T cells, B-cell-depleted T cells, or PBMCs supplied cDNA or gDNA.

In the original processing: Amplification with reference gene primers provided the estimates of nucleated cell counts. Clones were sequenced by immunoSEQ multiplex PCR, and TCRdb holds only the in-frame ones, with some missing. For V, J and clone size, that table is used; D and trimming come from the DNA. The sample yields roughly 140,000 clones, just over 85% seen once. Sample: peripheral blood. This clonotype was sampled from a man between 65 and 79 years old with acute or convalescent COVID-19. The gene calls are TRBV6-2 or TRBV6-3 and TRBJ2-5, with D possibly being TRBD2 (6 bases). The CDR3 loop is CASSYAGNQETQYF. The CDR3, as DNA: TGTGCCAGCAGTTACGCGGGGAACCAAGAGACCCAGTACTTC.